This TCR beta chain was retrieved from a study of a mutant IDH1 vaccine in newly diagnosed glioma. Across the whole study: Of the patients given treatment, roughly 60% were male and 37.5% were female, and a mean age of about 40 years was recorded. Week 35 was assigned to visit V12, and week 47 was assigned to visit V13. Patients previously underwent radiotherapy, temozolomide, or both, and most underwent both.

As regards this clone: What it binds is unknown.

Germline CDR1 reads MNHEY; CDR2 reads SMNVEV (reference sequence). Trimming took 5 bases from V and 10 from J, leaving 14 bases between them. The CDR3 runs to 13 residues. Regarding time point: week 35, safety follow-up. Every vaccine dose comprised 300 ug of mutant IDH1 20-mer peptide plus topical imiquimod. Newly diagnosed WHO grade 3 or 4 IDH1-mutant, ATRX-lost astrocytomas were identified in the donors. Some clones are missing from TCRdb's copy, which holds only in-frame ones; the method was immunoSEQ multiplex PCR. The profile shows some 57,000 clones, under 90% of them singletons. Sample: PBMCs, taken from a glioma patient whose treatment included an IDH1 peptide vaccine. J is TRBJ2-2 and V is TRBV27, with D tentatively TRBD1 or TRBD2 (5 bases each). The clonotype originates from a woman younger than 35 with glioma. The CDR3 sequence is CASSLGTRLELFF. CDR3 coding DNA: TGTGCCAGCAGTCTAGGGACCCGGTTGGAGCTGTTTTTT.